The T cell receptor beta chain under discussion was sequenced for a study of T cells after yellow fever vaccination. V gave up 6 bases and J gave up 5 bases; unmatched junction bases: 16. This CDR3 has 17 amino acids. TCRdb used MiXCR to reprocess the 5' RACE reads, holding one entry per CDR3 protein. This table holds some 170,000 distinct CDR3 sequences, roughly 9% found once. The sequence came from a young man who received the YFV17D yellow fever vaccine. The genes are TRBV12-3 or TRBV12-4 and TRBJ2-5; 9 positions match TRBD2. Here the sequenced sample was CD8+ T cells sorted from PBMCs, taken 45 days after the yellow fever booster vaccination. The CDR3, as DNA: TGTGCCAGCAGCCCCGGTCCGGCTGCGGGGGGGGTCGAGACCCAGTACTTC. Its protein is CASSPGPAAGGVETQYF.